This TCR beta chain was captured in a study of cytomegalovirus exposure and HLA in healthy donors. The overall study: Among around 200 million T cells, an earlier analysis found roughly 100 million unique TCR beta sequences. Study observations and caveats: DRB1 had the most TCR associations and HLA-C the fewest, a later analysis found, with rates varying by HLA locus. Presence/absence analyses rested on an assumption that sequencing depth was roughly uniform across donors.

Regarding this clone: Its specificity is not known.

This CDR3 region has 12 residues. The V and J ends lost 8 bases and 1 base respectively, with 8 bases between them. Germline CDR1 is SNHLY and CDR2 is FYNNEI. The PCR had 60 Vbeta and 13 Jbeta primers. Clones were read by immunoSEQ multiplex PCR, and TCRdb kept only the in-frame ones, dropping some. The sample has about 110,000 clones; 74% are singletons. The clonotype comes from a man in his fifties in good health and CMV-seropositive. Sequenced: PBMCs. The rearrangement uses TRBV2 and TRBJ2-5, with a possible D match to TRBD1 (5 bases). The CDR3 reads CASDRSQETQYF. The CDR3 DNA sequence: TGTGCCAGCGACAGATCCCAAGAGACCCAGTACTTC.